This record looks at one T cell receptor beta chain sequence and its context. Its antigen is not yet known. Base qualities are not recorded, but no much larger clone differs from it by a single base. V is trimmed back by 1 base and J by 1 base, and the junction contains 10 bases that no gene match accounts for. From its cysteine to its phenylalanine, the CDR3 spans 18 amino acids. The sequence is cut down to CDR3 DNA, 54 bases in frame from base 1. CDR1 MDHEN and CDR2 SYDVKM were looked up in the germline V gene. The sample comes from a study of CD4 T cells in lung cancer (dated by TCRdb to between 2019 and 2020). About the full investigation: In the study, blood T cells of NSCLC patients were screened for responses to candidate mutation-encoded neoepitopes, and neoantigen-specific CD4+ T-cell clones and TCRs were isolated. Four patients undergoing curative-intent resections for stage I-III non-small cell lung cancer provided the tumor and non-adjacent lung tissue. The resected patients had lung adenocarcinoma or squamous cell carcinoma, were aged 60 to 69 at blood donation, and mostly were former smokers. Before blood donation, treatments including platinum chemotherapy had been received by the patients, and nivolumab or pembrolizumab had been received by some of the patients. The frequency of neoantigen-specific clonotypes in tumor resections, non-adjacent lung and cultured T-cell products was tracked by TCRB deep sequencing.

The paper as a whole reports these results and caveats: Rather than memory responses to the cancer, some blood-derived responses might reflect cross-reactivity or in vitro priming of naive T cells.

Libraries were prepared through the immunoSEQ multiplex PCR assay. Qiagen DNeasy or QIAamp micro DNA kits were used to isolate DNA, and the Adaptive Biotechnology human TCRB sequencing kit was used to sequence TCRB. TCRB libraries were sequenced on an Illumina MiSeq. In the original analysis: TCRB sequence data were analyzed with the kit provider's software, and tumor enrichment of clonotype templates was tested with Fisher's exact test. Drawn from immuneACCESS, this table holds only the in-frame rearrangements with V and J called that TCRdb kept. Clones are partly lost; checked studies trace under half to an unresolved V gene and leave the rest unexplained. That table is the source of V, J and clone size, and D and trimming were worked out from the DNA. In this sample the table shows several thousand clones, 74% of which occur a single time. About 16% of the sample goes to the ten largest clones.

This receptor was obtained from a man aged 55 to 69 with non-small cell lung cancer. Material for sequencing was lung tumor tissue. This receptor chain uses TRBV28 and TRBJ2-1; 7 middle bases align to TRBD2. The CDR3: CASSLSLRAGVSYNEQFF. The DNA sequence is TGTGCCAGCAGTTTATCGCTTCGGGCGGGAGTATCCTACAATGAGCAGTTCTTC.